Included here is one T cell receptor (beta chain) sequence, with context. What it binds is unknown. V was cut by 6 bases and J by 9 bases, with 9 bases left in between. This CDR3 comprises 10 residues. Germline CDR1 and CDR2: MDHEN and SYDVKM. TCRdb's table, derived via immunoSEQ multiplex PCR, lists solely in-frame clones and lacks some. Of approximately 110,000 clones in the sample, approximately 85% were seen once. The data are from a study of T cell responses to AZD1222 COVID-19 vaccine. Study observations and caveats: Along spike, vaccine-associated CD4 TCRs were found throughout, with dominance at 160-218 and 743-854. Baseline testing showed seropositivity in only six AZD1222 recipients. Unmutated variant regions are reportedly the target of nearly half of TCRs that are spike-specific.

This specimen was peripheral blood, taken on day 0 of AZD1222 vaccination. The receptor was derived from an adult in good health. The chain combines TRBV28 with TRBJ2-7; D is perhaps TRBD2 (5 bases). The CDR3: CASSRGRQYF. DNA for the CDR3: TGTGCCAGCAGCCGGGGTAGGCAGTACTTC. Complete variable domain (other parts from reference TRBV28 and TRBJ2-7): DVKVTQSSRYLVKRTGEKVFLECVQDMDHENMFWYRQDPGLGLRLIYFSYDVKMKEKGDIPEGYSVSREKKERFSLILESASTNQTSMYLCASSRGRQYFGPGTRLTVT.